The next 26 T cell receptor beta chains were all read from a single sample in a study of post-analysis software for immune sequencing data (dated by TCRdb to about 2015). Summary of the overall study and its limitations: About five TRBV segments, including TRBV5-6, TRBV5-1 and TRBV20-1, were significantly more frequent in patients than controls.

The method was PCR. For sequencing, an Illumina HiSeq 2500 was employed. Unique molecular identifiers were incorporated into TCR beta cDNA libraries to reduce PCR and sequencing biases. TCRdb applied fastp at Q25 and MiXCR to the public reads, then kept only in-frame beta chains. Rows are combined by CDR3 protein, so each entry shows the most common genes and DNA. This sample has a few hundred thousand distinct CDR3 sequences in its table, and around 33% of those were observed once. Of the sample, 13% falls within the top ten clones. Their cognate antigens are unknown. Specimen: blood. Source of these receptors: a girl aged 10 to 17 with multiple sclerosis.

Notes on this clonotype: This may be a read error, as it is one base from a much larger clone. The chain joins TRBV20-1 to TRBJ1-2; tentatively, D is TRBD1 (6 bases). Germline CDR1 reads DFQATT; CDR2 reads SNEGSKA (reference sequence). The CDR3 is made up of 14 amino acids. V was clipped by 7 bases and J by 4 bases, with 19 bases between them. CDR3 protein: CSVPQQGHIYGYTF. In DNA form, the CDR3 reads TGCAGTGTCCCGCAGCAGGGACATATCTATGGCTACACCTTC.

A few counts support this clonotype. The V and J genes are TRBV12-3 or TRBV12-4 and TRBJ2-1; D is unclear. CDR3 length: 14 amino acids. V dropped 8 bases and J dropped 6 bases, with 17 bases sitting between them. The CDR3: CASVDFPTGNEQFF. The CDR3 DNA reads as TGTGCCAGCGTCGATTTTCCCACCGGCAATGAGCAGTTCTTC.

This chain links TRBV30 with TRBJ1-5, with no clear D. Germline lookup yields CDR1 GTSNPN and CDR2 SVGIG (reference sequence). The CDR3 is 14 amino acids. V gave up 5 bases and J gave up 2 bases, with 13 bases separating them. The CDR3 spells CAWDFGGGNQPQHF. CDR3 DNA: TGTGCCTGGGACTTTGGTGGTGGCAATCAGCCCCAGCATTTT. Based on the CDR3 plus reference TRBV30 and TRBJ1-5, the full variable domain is SQTIHQWPATLVQPVGSPLSLECTVEGTSNPNLYWYRQAAGRGLQLLFYSVGIGQISSEVPQNLSASRPQDRQFILSSKKLLLSDSGFYLCAWDFGGGNQPQHFGDGTRLSIL.

This clonotype was recorded a few times. The chain employs TRBV7-9 and TRBJ2-7, with 8 bases aligning to TRBD1. The CDR3 contains 15 residues. With 5 bases clipped from V and 2 bases from J, the junction kept 8 bases outside the gene matches. CDR1 and CDR2 from the germline V gene are SEHNR and FQNEAQ (reference sequence). Written as DNA, the CDR3 is TGTGCCAGCAGCCAAGGGACAGGCGCGACCTACGAGCAGTACTTC. As protein: CASSQGTGATYEQYF.

The chain combines TRBV12-3 or TRBV12-4 with TRBJ1-4; possibly TRBD1 for D (6 bases). Trimming cost V 3 bases and J 3 bases, with 11 bases left between them. The CDR3 has 15 residues. The CDR3 DNA reads TGTGCCAGCAGTTTGGGGGGACACCCTAATGAAAAACTGTTTTTT. It yields the protein CASSLGGHPNEKLFF.

This clonotype was detected a few times. The chain couples TRBV30 to TRBJ1-1; the D is unclear. The germline CDR1 and CDR2 sequences are GTSNPN and SVGIG (reference sequence). With 3 bases removed from V and 3 bases from J, the gap between germline ends came to 14 bases. This CDR3 comprises 14 residues. Here the CDR3 reads CAWRGGGGYTEAFF. Here the CDR3 DNA reads TGTGCCTGGAGGGGTGGCGGAGGCTACACTGAAGCTTTCTTT.

This clonotype occurred a few times. The J gene is TRBJ2-1, the V gene TRBV4-1; D possibly corresponds to TRBD2 (6 bases). Germline CDR1 is MGHRA and CDR2 is YSYEKL. The CDR3 contains 14 residues. The V gene lost 2 bases and the J gene lost 9 bases, with 14 bases spanning the gap. The CDR3 DNA sequence: TGCGCCAGCAGCCAAACCGGGACTCAGGTTGAGCAGTTCTTC. Translating gives CASSQTGTQVEQFF.

There are a few counts of this clonotype. This chain connects TRBV12-3 or TRBV12-4 to TRBJ2-7; 7 positions agree with TRBD1. This CDR3 contains 14 residues. J lost 3 bases, V lost 6 bases, and 8 bases had no gene match. CDR3 amino acids: CASSPTRQGYEQYF. Here the CDR3 DNA reads TGTGCCAGCAGCCCCACCCGACAGGGCTACGAGCAGTACTTC.

This clonotype was seen a handful of times. CDR3 residues: CASSLQTSGGEETQYF. For the CDR3, the DNA is TGTGCCAGCAGCCTACAGACTAGCGGGGGGGAAGAGACCCAGTACTTC. The chain combines TRBV7-2 with TRBJ2-5; 14 bases are shared with TRBD2. The CDR3 contains 16 residues. Trimming cost V 5 bases and J 3 bases; bases outside gene matches: 5. Germline lookup yields CDR1 SGHTA and CDR2 FQGNSA.

The sample holds a few counts of this clonotype. The V and J genes are TRBV6-5 and TRBJ2-7, with D unresolved. The CDR3 spans 14 residues. V shed 2 bases and J shed 3 bases, with 11 bases lying between them. The germline CDR1 and CDR2 sequences are MNHEY and SVGAGI. CDR3 amino acids: CASSYPGSNYEQYF. CDR3 DNA: TGTGCCAGCAGTTACCCCGGGTCCAACTACGAGCAGTACTTC.

This clonotype showed up many times. The chain combines TRBV20-1 with TRBJ2-7, with 11 bases lining up with TRBD2. Trimming took 5 bases from V and 2 from J; bases not matched to a gene: 8. The CDR3 is 15 residues long. Germline CDR1 reads DFQATT; CDR2 reads SNEGSKA (reference sequence). Here the CDR3 reads CSAQSGLAGAYEQYF. As DNA, the CDR3 is TGCAGTGCTCAAAGCGGACTAGCGGGTGCCTACGAGCAGTACTTC.

This clonotype showed up just a few times. CDR3 region: CASSPGDSPQPQHF. The CDR3 DNA follows: TGCGCCAGCAGCCCGGGGGACTCCCCTCAGCCCCAGCATTTT. This chain connects TRBV4-1 to TRBJ1-5; the D gene is possibly TRBD1 (5 bases). The CDR3 consists of 14 residues. Germline V gives CDR1 MGHRA, CDR2 YSYEKL. Trimming stripped 4 bases from V and 6 bases from J, with 13 bases between.

This clonotype was counted a few times. V usage is TRBV4-1 and J usage is TRBJ2-7; D possibly corresponds to TRBD2 (5 bases). V was clipped by 1 base and J by 2 bases, with 9 bases between them. Germline V CDR1 and CDR2: MGHRA, YSYEKL. The CDR3 totals 14 residues. This CDR3 reads CASSQGGSAYEQYF. The DNA of the CDR3 is TGCGCCAGCAGCCAAGGAGGGTCGGCCTACGAGCAGTACTTC.

A few counts support this clonotype. The chain recombines TRBV13 with TRBJ1-1; 8 bases are a match to TRBD1. Germline CDR1 reads PRHDT; CDR2 reads FYEKMQ (reference sequence). There are 14 residues in the CDR3. The V and J ends lost 3 bases and 4 bases, in that order; junction bases with no gene match: 4. CDR3 in DNA: TGTGCCAGCAGCTTGATGACAGGGGCCACTGAAGCTTTCTTT. It is translated as CASSLMTGATEAFF.

This clonotype has only a few counts. V usage is TRBV24-1 and J usage is TRBJ2-2, with D uncertain. The CDR3 runs 14 residues. Deletions cut 0 bases from V and 5 bases from J, with 6 bases between. Germline CDR1 reads KGHDR; CDR2 reads SFDVKD. CDR3 nucleotide sequence: TGTGCCACCAGTGATTTGCCCTCAACCGGGGAGCTGTTTTTT. Its translation is CATSDLPSTGELFF.

The table lists this clonotype with a count of one. The genes are TRBV5-6 and TRBJ2-4, with a possible D match to TRBD2 (6 bases). The tail of the sequence fits TRBJ2-7 better, so the J call may be wrong. There are 14 residues in the CDR3. Germline V gene sequence: CDR1 SGHDT, CDR2 YYEEEE. The CDR3 here is CASSLGDSKGEQYF. In DNA form, the CDR3 reads TGTGCCAGCAGCTTGGGGGACTCTAAGGGCGAGCAGTACTTC.

This clonotype occurred a few times. The chain is built from TRBV7-2 and TRBJ2-1; 12 bases map to TRBD2. Germline CDR1 reads SGHTA; CDR2 reads FQGNSA. V dropped 5 bases and J dropped 1; count of bases not matched to a gene: 6. The CDR3 has 17 residues. This CDR3 reads CASSPRTSGESYNEQFF. The CDR3 DNA reads as TGTGCCAGCAGCCCTCGGACTAGCGGGGAGTCCTACAATGAGCAGTTCTTC.

This clonotype was recorded only once. The V gene is TRBV6-5, the J gene TRBJ1-1; possibly TRBD1 for D (5 bases). CDR3 length: 15 amino acids. The germline V and J ends were trimmed by 6 bases and 5 bases, with 19 bases remaining between them. The V gene's germline CDR1 is MNHEY and CDR2 SVGAGI. CDR3 amino acids: CASRDIQEFRTEAFF. The CDR3 DNA reads TGTGCCAGCAGAGACATACAGGAATTTCGGACTGAAGCTTTCTTT.

This sequence joins TRBV5-6 and TRBJ2-3; D is perhaps TRBD1 or TRBD2 (5 bases each). The germline V and J ends were trimmed by 1 base and 2 bases, with 20 bases remaining between them. Germline-derived CDR1 and CDR2 are SGHDT and YYEEEE. The CDR3 has 18 residues. Here the CDR3 DNA reads TGTGCCAGCAGCTTGCATCCCGGGACGATATTTTTCACAGATACGCAGTATTTT. Its translation: CASSLHPGTIFFTDTQYF.

This clonotype has a count of ten or more. The chain uses TRBV29-1 and TRBJ2-3; either TRBD1 or TRBD2 may fit D (6 bases each). From germline, CDR1 is SQVTM and CDR2 ANQGSEA. This CDR3 is 16 amino acids long. V was pared by 3 bases and J by 2 bases, with 18 bases between. CDR3 in DNA: TGCAGCGTTGAGGTTCCGACGGGGGCGATCACAGATACGCAGTATTTT. Amino acid sequence: CSVEVPTGAITDTQYF.

This chain uses TRBV20-1 with TRBJ2-5; D is possibly TRBD1 (6 bases). There are 12 residues in the CDR3. Trimming took 5 bases from V and 2 from J, leaving 9 bases between them. Looked up from germline, CDR1 is DFQATT and CDR2 is SNEGSKA (reference sequence). In DNA form, the CDR3 reads TGCAGTGCTGGGACACAACAAGAGACCCAGTACTTC. As protein: CSAGTQQETQYF.

The chain is built from TRBV6-1 and TRBJ2-7, with 12 bases aligning to TRBD2. Trimming took 2 bases from V and 3 from J; bases not matched to a gene: 5. CDR1 is MNHNS and CDR2 is SASEGT in the germline V gene. The CDR3 loop spans 16 amino acids. DNA of the CDR3: TGTGCCAGCAGTGAAAGGGCTAGCGGGGGGGTCTACGAGCAGTACTTC. It is translated as CASSERASGGVYEQYF.

J is TRBJ1-1 and V is TRBV13, with D tentatively TRBD1 (5 bases). Deletions cut 6 bases from V and 0 bases from J, with 11 bases between. The CDR3 totals 14 residues. The germline V gene encodes CDR1 PRHDT and CDR2 FYEKMQ (reference sequence). CDR3 DNA: TGTGCCAGCAGTCGGTGGGGCGTGAACACTGAAGCTTTCTTT. Translation gives CASSRWGVNTEAFF.

The sample holds a few counts of this clonotype. The chain is built from TRBV27 and TRBJ2-4, with D possibly being TRBD1 or TRBD2 (6 bases each). Germline-derived CDR1 and CDR2 are MNHEY and SMNVEV (reference sequence). The CDR3 covers 14 residues. Trimming took off 0 bases at V and 6 bases at J, with 9 bases between the two ends. The chain's CDR3 is CASSLSGGGNIQYF. The CDR3 nucleotides read TGTGCCAGCAGTTTATCAGGGGGAGGAAACATTCAGTACTTC.

This clonotype has a handful of counts. This sequence joins TRBV12-3 or TRBV12-4 and TRBJ2-3; D may be TRBD1 or TRBD2 (5 bases each). Trimming shortened V by 1 base and J by 4 bases, and 15 bases separated the two germline ends. The CDR3 runs to 16 residues. CDR3 amino acids: CASSLVSGTVADTQYF. In nucleotides, the CDR3 is TGTGCCAGCAGTTTAGTGTCAGGGACCGTCGCAGATACGCAGTATTTT.

There are a few counts of this clonotype. V is TRBV7-9 and J is TRBJ2-1; D ambiguous. Looked up from germline, CDR1 is SEHNR and CDR2 is FQNEAQ (reference sequence). CDR3 length: 14 amino acids. Trimming took off 8 bases at V and 0 bases at J, with 11 bases between the two ends. The chain's CDR3 is CASAIQSSYNEQFF. For the CDR3, the DNA is TGTGCCAGCGCAATACAGAGCTCCTACAATGAGCAGTTCTTC.